This section outlines one T cell receptor beta chain sequence together with its context. The V end lost 0 bases, the J end lost 4 bases, and 8 bases lay between the germline ends. The CDR3 runs 14 residues. Germline loops: CDR1 SGHDT, CDR2 YYEEEE. The entry originates in a study of cytomegalovirus exposure and HLA in healthy donors. The method was immunoSEQ multiplex PCR; TCRdb's version includes in-frame clones alone and lacks a portion of them. The sample holds about 130,000 clones, about 91% seen once. The sequence was collected from a woman between 18 and 29 years old in good health and CMV-seropositive. This rearrangement joins TRBV5-6 to TRBJ2-1; no clear D. Sequenced sample: PBMCs. This CDR3 is CASSLVRLYNEQFF. CDR3 DNA sequence: TGTGCCAGCAGCTTGGTACGGTTGTACAATGAGCAGTTCTTC.